This T cell receptor (beta chain) was identified during a study of control samples from healthy donors and cancer patients. V was trimmed by 3 bases and J by 3 bases, leaving 9 bases between them. From germline, CDR1 is MGHRA and CDR2 YSYEKL. The CDR3 length is 15 residues. Some clones are missing from TCRdb's copy, which holds only in-frame ones; the method was immunoSEQ multiplex PCR. The sample records 120,000 to 150,000 clones, 85% to 95% being singletons. The TCR comes from a middle-aged man in good health. This sequence joins TRBV4-1 and TRBJ1-6; weak D call: TRBD1 (5 bases). Sequencing was performed on blood. The CDR3 region is CASSQPGHYNSPLHF. The CDR3 coding sequence is TGCGCCAGCAGCCAGCCAGGGCACTATAATTCACCCCTCCACTTT.